A selection of T cell receptor beta chains follows, all from one sample in a study of graft-versus-host responses after intestinal transplantation. No antigen is known for these receptors. Sequenced by immunoSEQ multiplex PCR; TCRdb stores in-frame clones only, minus some. The sample includes 93,000 or so clones, roughly 93% of them seen just once. The starting material was unstimulated CD8+ T cells sorted from spleen or lymph node cells, obtained before intestinal transplant. These receptors all come from a human donor who received an intestinal transplant. Each CDR3 is given with its conserved first and last residue. Fields, in order: V gene, D gene, clone size, J gene, CDR3 DNA, CDR3 protein. A D gene is named only where the DNA matches it firmly. Clone size appears in some rows only: once, few, many, or a class for an expanded clone.

V gene: TRBV11-3; D gene: -; clone size: -; J gene: TRBJ2-7; CDR3 DNA: TGTGCCAGCAGCTTAGGGGGTCACTCCGGCTACGAGCAGTACTTC; CDR3 protein: CASSLGGHSGYEQYF
V gene: TRBV6-6; D gene: TRBD2; clone size: -; J gene: TRBJ2-3; CDR3 DNA: TGTGCCAGCACGAGGACTAGCGGGGGGGTGGATACGCAGTATTTT; CDR3 protein: CASTRTSGGVDTQYF
V gene: TRBV10-2; D gene: -; clone size: -; J gene: TRBJ1-6; CDR3 DNA: TGCGCCAGCAGTGAGTCAGGAGGGAGGGATTCACCCCTCCACTTT; CDR3 protein: CASSESGGRDSPLHF
V gene: TRBV27; D gene: TRBD2; clone size: -; J gene: TRBJ2-7; CDR3 DNA: TGTGCCAGCAAAGCACTAGCGTCGGGCTACGAGCAGTACTTC; CDR3 protein: CASKALASGYEQYF
V gene: TRBV19; D gene: -; clone size: -; J gene: TRBJ2-1; CDR3 DNA: TGTGCCAGTAATAACCCAGAGAAGGAGCAGTTCTTC; CDR3 protein: CASNNPEKEQFF
V gene: TRBV5-8; D gene: TRBD1; clone size: -; J gene: TRBJ2-5; CDR3 DNA: TGTGCCAGCAGCCTGGGACAGGGGGGCCAAGAGACCCAGTACTTC; CDR3 protein: CASSLGQGGQETQYF
V gene: TRBV4-1; D gene: -; clone size: -; J gene: TRBJ2-1; CDR3 DNA: TGCGCCAGCAGCTTGCTGGGGGGGCTGGGACGCAATGAGCAGTTCTTC; CDR3 protein: CASSLLGGLGRNEQFF
V gene: TRBV7-9; D gene: TRBD2; clone size: few; J gene: TRBJ2-2; CDR3 DNA: TGTGCCAGCAGGGCTAGCGGCTACACCGGGGAGCTGTTTTTT; CDR3 protein: CASRASGYTGELFF
V gene: TRBV10-3; D gene: -; clone size: -; J gene: TRBJ1-5; CDR3 DNA: TGTGCCATCAGTGAAGGGGGGCACAATCAGCCCCAGCATTTT; CDR3 protein: CAISEGGHNQPQHF
V gene: TRBV6-6; D gene: TRBD1; clone size: -; J gene: TRBJ2-7; CDR3 DNA: TGTGCCAGCAGTACAGGGGCGGACTCCTACGAGCAGTACTTC; CDR3 protein: CASSTGADSYEQYF
V gene: TRBV7-8; D gene: -; clone size: -; J gene: TRBJ2-3; CDR3 DNA: TGTGCCAGCAGCTTAGGTGCAGATACGCAGTATTTT; CDR3 protein: CASSLGADTQYF
V gene: TRBV13; D gene: TRBD1; clone size: -; J gene: TRBJ2-2; CDR3 DNA: TGTGCCAGCAGCCCGACCCTGACAGGGGGCTGGACCGGGGAGCTGTTTTTT; CDR3 protein: CASSPTLTGGWTGELFF
V gene: TRBV11-2; D gene: -; clone size: -; J gene: TRBJ2-3; CDR3 DNA: TGTGCCAGCAGCGGCCTCAGTATTAGTAGCACAGATACGCAGTATTTT; CDR3 protein: CASSGLSISSTDTQYF
V gene: TRBV6-6; D gene: TRBD1; clone size: few; J gene: TRBJ2-7; CDR3 DNA: TGTGCCAGCAGTGGCCGGGACAGCTCCTACGAGCAGTACTTC; CDR3 protein: CASSGRDSSYEQYF
V gene: TRBV19; D gene: TRBD1; clone size: -; J gene: TRBJ2-1; CDR3 DNA: TGTGCCAGCACCCCACGGCCGGGACAGGGGTACAATGAGCAGTTCTTC; CDR3 protein: CASTPRPGQGYNEQFF
V gene: TRBV7-2; D gene: TRBD2; clone size: -; J gene: TRBJ2-5; CDR3 DNA: TGTGCCAGCAGCTTAAACGGGGGGACCCCAGGGGAGACCCAGTACTTC; CDR3 protein: CASSLNGGTPGETQYF
V gene: TRBV11-2; D gene: -; clone size: -; J gene: TRBJ2-7; CDR3 DNA: TGTGCCAGCAGTTCCGCCCCGGGGAGGTCCTACGAGCAGTACTTC; CDR3 protein: CASSSAPGRSYEQYF
V gene: TRBV4-1; D gene: TRBD2; clone size: -; J gene: TRBJ2-5; CDR3 DNA: TGCGCCAGCAGCAGACTAGCGGGGAGCCTCGGAGAGACCCAGTACTTC; CDR3 protein: CASSRLAGSLGETQYF
V gene: TRBV2; D gene: -; clone size: -; J gene: TRBJ2-7; CDR3 DNA: TGTGCCAGCAGTGAAGCTTCTGCAGGGAGCCACGAGCAGTACTTC; CDR3 protein: CASSEASAGSHEQYF
V gene: TRBV4-1; D gene: TRBD2; clone size: -; J gene: TRBJ2-7; CDR3 DNA: TGCGCCAGCAGCCAAGTGGGTCGGGGGGACGGGCAGTACTTC; CDR3 protein: CASSQVGRGDGQYF
V gene: TRBV13; D gene: TRBD1; clone size: -; J gene: TRBJ1-4; CDR3 DNA: TGTGCCAGCAGCTTAAAGCTGACAGGGGGGCGTGAAAAACTGTTTTTT; CDR3 protein: CASSLKLTGGREKLFF
V gene: TRBV7-6; D gene: -; clone size: -; J gene: TRBJ1-2; CDR3 DNA: TGTGCCAGCAGCTTAGCGCGGGAGGCCTATGGCTACACCTTC; CDR3 protein: CASSLAREAYGYTF
V gene: TRBV2; D gene: -; clone size: -; J gene: TRBJ1-2; CDR3 DNA: TGTGCCAGCAGTCCAGAGGTTCAGGGCTATGGCTACACCTTC; CDR3 protein: CASSPEVQGYGYTF
V gene: TRBV7-9; D gene: -; clone size: -; J gene: TRBJ1-2; CDR3 DNA: TGTGCCAGCAGCCTGTATGGCTACACCTTC; CDR3 protein: CASSLYGYTF
V gene: TRBV5-5; D gene: TRBD1; clone size: -; J gene: TRBJ1-2; CDR3 DNA: TGTGCCAGCAGCTTGTTCGAGGGACAGGATGGCTACACCTTC; CDR3 protein: CASSLFEGQDGYTF
V gene: TRBV6-6; D gene: -; clone size: once; J gene: TRBJ2-4; CDR3 DNA: TGTGCCAGCACCCCGGACAGTAAAAACATTCAGTACTTC; CDR3 protein: CASTPDSKNIQYF
V gene: TRBV18; D gene: -; clone size: -; J gene: TRBJ1-1; CDR3 DNA: TGTGCCAGCTCACCGCCGGAAGGGGCTAACACTGAAGCTTTCTTT; CDR3 protein: CASSPPEGANTEAFF
V gene: TRBV7-9; D gene: -; clone size: -; J gene: TRBJ2-7; CDR3 DNA: TGTGCCAGCAGCTTAGGTCACGACAGGACCTACGAGCAGTACTTC; CDR3 protein: CASSLGHDRTYEQYF
V gene: TRBV19; D gene: -; clone size: -; J gene: TRBJ2-3; CDR3 DNA: TGTGCCAGTAGTGCGGCCTACCACACAGATACGCAGTATTTT; CDR3 protein: CASSAAYHTDTQYF
V gene: TRBV19; D gene: -; clone size: -; J gene: TRBJ1-1; CDR3 DNA: TGTGCCAGTCGAGCGGGCAGAATGAACACTGAAGCTTTCTTT; CDR3 protein: CASRAGRMNTEAFF
V gene: TRBV4-1; D gene: TRBD2; clone size: -; J gene: TRBJ2-7; CDR3 DNA: TGCGCCAGCAGCCAAGTAGCGGGGAACCCCACCTACGAGCAGTACTTC; CDR3 protein: CASSQVAGNPTYEQYF
V gene: TRBV7-2; D gene: TRBD1; clone size: once; J gene: TRBJ2-7; CDR3 DNA: TGTGCCAGCAGCCCTACTCGCGGGACAGGGACCAACGAGCAGTACTTC; CDR3 protein: CASSPTRGTGTNEQYF
V gene: TRBV13; D gene: -; clone size: -; J gene: TRBJ1-2; CDR3 DNA: TGTGCCAGCAGCTTGGACAGAGGAACCGAACCCTATGGCTACACCTTC; CDR3 protein: CASSLDRGTEPYGYTF
V gene: TRBV27; D gene: -; clone size: -; J gene: TRBJ1-4; CDR3 DNA: TGTGCCAGCAGACCATTCGGGACGACTGAAAAACTGTTTTTT; CDR3 protein: CASRPFGTTEKLFF
V gene: TRBV2; D gene: -; clone size: -; J gene: TRBJ2-2; CDR3 DNA: TGTGCCAGCAGTGGATGGGCAATGGGACGGTCAAGGGACACCGGGGAGCTGTTTTTT; CDR3 protein: CASSGWAMGRSRDTGELFF
V gene: TRBV2; D gene: -; clone size: -; J gene: TRBJ2-6; CDR3 DNA: TGTGCCAGCAGTGGCCTCTCTGGGGCCAACGTCCTGACTTTC; CDR3 protein: CASSGLSGANVLTF
V gene: TRBV7-9; D gene: TRBD2; clone size: -; J gene: TRBJ2-2; CDR3 DNA: TGTGCCAGCAGCGCGGGACTAGCGGGGGGTACCGGGGAGCTGTTTTTT; CDR3 protein: CASSAGLAGGTGELFF
V gene: TRBV19; D gene: -; clone size: -; J gene: TRBJ2-2; CDR3 DNA: TGTGCCAGTAGACCCTTTGGGGGGGGGCAAACCGGGGAGCTGTTTTTT; CDR3 protein: CASRPFGGGQTGELFF
V gene: TRBV19; D gene: -; clone size: -; J gene: TRBJ1-5; CDR3 DNA: TGTGCCAGTAGTATAGCTGGGGGCAATCAGCCCCAGCATTTT; CDR3 protein: CASSIAGGNQPQHF
V gene: TRBV6-5; D gene: -; clone size: -; J gene: TRBJ1-2; CDR3 DNA: TGTGCCAGCAGTTACTCCCCAAAAGACTATGGCTACACCTTC; CDR3 protein: CASSYSPKDYGYTF
V gene: TRBV11-1; D gene: -; clone size: -; J gene: TRBJ2-5; CDR3 DNA: TGTGCCAGCAGCTTGGAGGGAGTGGGTTACCAAGAGACCCAGTACTTC; CDR3 protein: CASSLEGVGYQETQYF
V gene: TRBV5-1; D gene: TRBD2; clone size: once; J gene: TRBJ2-1; CDR3 DNA: TGCGCCAGCAGCTGGGCTTTAGCGGGGGAGGAAAATGAGCAGTTCTTC; CDR3 protein: CASSWALAGEENEQFF
V gene: TRBV6-1; D gene: -; clone size: -; J gene: TRBJ2-7; CDR3 DNA: TGTGCCAGCAGTGAACCGACCCTGATGTCCACCTACGAGCAGTACTTC; CDR3 protein: CASSEPTLMSTYEQYF
V gene: TRBV7-9; D gene: -; clone size: -; J gene: TRBJ2-7; CDR3 DNA: TGTGCCAGCAGCTTACCGGGACCGAAGTACGAGCAGTACTTC; CDR3 protein: CASSLPGPKYEQYF
V gene: TRBV29-1; D gene: -; clone size: once; J gene: TRBJ2-1; CDR3 DNA: TGCAGCGCCGGCGGGGACACGAACTCCTACAATGAGCAGTTCTTC; CDR3 protein: CSAGGDTNSYNEQFF
V gene: TRBV4-2; D gene: -; clone size: -; J gene: TRBJ1-4; CDR3 DNA: TGTGCCAGCAGCCACGACAGCCTTAATGAAAAACTGTTTTTT; CDR3 protein: CASSHDSLNEKLFF
V gene: TRBV4-2; D gene: -; clone size: -; J gene: TRBJ2-7; CDR3 DNA: TGTGCCAGCAGCCAAGATCCGGGGGGCTTCAGTGAGCAGTACTTC; CDR3 protein: CASSQDPGGFSEQYF
V gene: TRBV11-2; D gene: TRBD2; clone size: -; J gene: TRBJ2-7; CDR3 DNA: TGTGCCAGCAGCTTACTAAGCGGGAGAACCTACGAGCAGTACTTC; CDR3 protein: CASSLLSGRTYEQYF
V gene: TRBV5-4; D gene: TRBD1; clone size: -; J gene: TRBJ1-1; CDR3 DNA: TGTGCCAGCAGCTTGAGTCAGGGGGCGGAATTAGCTTTCTTT; CDR3 protein: CASSLSQGAELAFF
V gene: TRBV27; D gene: -; clone size: -; J gene: TRBJ2-7; CDR3 DNA: TGTGCCAGCACCGCAGCGACCTACGAGCAGTACTTC; CDR3 protein: CASTAATYEQYF
V gene: TRBV5-4; D gene: -; clone size: -; J gene: TRBJ2-7; CDR3 DNA: TGTGCCAGCAGCTCGACTAGGGGGGAGCAGTACTTC; CDR3 protein: CASSSTRGEQYF
V gene: TRBV19; D gene: -; clone size: -; J gene: TRBJ2-5; CDR3 DNA: TGTGCCAGTAGTATCTTCGGGGACCAAGAGACCCAGTACTTC; CDR3 protein: CASSIFGDQETQYF
V gene: TRBV19; D gene: -; clone size: -; J gene: TRBJ1-5; CDR3 DNA: TGTGCCAGTGGGGCAACGGATTCAGGCAATCAGCCCCAGCATTTT; CDR3 protein: CASGATDSGNQPQHF
V gene: TRBV7-2; D gene: -; clone size: -; J gene: TRBJ2-3; CDR3 DNA: TGTGCCAGCAGCTTAGCGACTGCGGGCCCTGATACGCAGTATTTT; CDR3 protein: CASSLATAGPDTQYF
V gene: TRBV19; D gene: -; clone size: -; J gene: TRBJ2-7; CDR3 DNA: TGTGCCAGTAGTATCCAAGGAGGGTTCGAGCAGTACTTC; CDR3 protein: CASSIQGGFEQYF
V gene: TRBV2; D gene: -; clone size: -; J gene: TRBJ1-2; CDR3 DNA: TGTGCCAGCAGTGTCGAGGGGACCTATGGCTACACCTTC; CDR3 protein: CASSVEGTYGYTF
V gene: TRBV11-2; D gene: -; clone size: -; J gene: TRBJ2-1; CDR3 DNA: TGTGCCAGCAGCCAAGGAGGCGGGGCCTCCTACAATGAGCAGTTCTTC; CDR3 protein: CASSQGGGASYNEQFF
V gene: TRBV4-1; D gene: -; clone size: once; J gene: TRBJ2-7; CDR3 DNA: TGCGCCAGCAGCCAAGGCCCCCTGAACGAGCAGTACTTC; CDR3 protein: CASSQGPLNEQYF
V gene: TRBV18; D gene: TRBD1; clone size: -; J gene: TRBJ1-6; CDR3 DNA: TGTGCCAGCTCGCCAAACAGGGGATGGAATTCACCCCTCCACTTT; CDR3 protein: CASSPNRGWNSPLHF